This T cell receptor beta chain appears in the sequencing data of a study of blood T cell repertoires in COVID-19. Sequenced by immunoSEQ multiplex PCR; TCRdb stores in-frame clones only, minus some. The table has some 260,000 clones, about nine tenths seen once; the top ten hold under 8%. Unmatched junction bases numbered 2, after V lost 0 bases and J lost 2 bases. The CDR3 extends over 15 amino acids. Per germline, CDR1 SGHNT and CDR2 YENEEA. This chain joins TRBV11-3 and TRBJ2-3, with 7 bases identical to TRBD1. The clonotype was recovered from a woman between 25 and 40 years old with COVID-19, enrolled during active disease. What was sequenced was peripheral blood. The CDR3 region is CASSLDGTDTDTQYF. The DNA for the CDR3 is TGTGCCAGCAGCTTAGATGGGACAGACACAGATACGCAGTATTTT.